The 9 T cell receptor beta chains below all came from one sample that was sequenced in a study of blood T cell repertoires in COVID-19. Clones were read by immunoSEQ multiplex PCR, and TCRdb kept only the in-frame ones, dropping some. The sample consists of some 49,000 clones, 90% of them appearing once. The sequenced material came from peripheral blood. These receptors were obtained from a man between 65 and 85 years old with active COVID-19.

This clone has just one count. V usage is TRBV6-6 and J usage is TRBJ2-3; 8 bases align to TRBD2. V lost 6 bases to trimming and J lost 0 bases; unmatched junction nucleotides: 8. This CDR3 region has 16 residues. In germline, CDR1 is MNHNY, CDR2 SVGAGI (reference sequence). The CDR3 is CASSLRTSRSTDTQYF. The CDR3 DNA reads as TGTGCCAGCAGCCTCAGGACTAGCAGAAGCACAGATACGCAGTATTTT.

This chain uses TRBV7-2 with TRBJ2-3; 9 bases fit TRBD1. The CDR3 extends over 16 amino acids. From germline, CDR1 is SGHTA and CDR2 FQGNSA. V was clipped by 2 bases and J by 4 bases; unmatched bases: 7. The CDR3 coding sequence is TGTGCCAGCAGCTTAAGATGGGACAGGGTTCCAGATACGCAGTATTTT. Translated, it gives CASSLRWDRVPDTQYF.

The chain links TRBV28 to TRBJ2-4, with 11 nucleotides matching TRBD1. Per germline, CDR1 MDHEN and CDR2 SYDVKM. The V gene end was trimmed by 2 bases and the J gene end by 7 bases; junction bases not matched to a gene: 7. CDR3 length equals 16 residues. For the CDR3, the DNA is TGTGCCAGCAGTTTAGACCGGGACAGGGGGAGGAACATTCAGTACTTC. Translated, it gives CASSLDRDRGRNIQYF.

This clone appeared once. This chain uses TRBV3-1 (or the pseudogene TRBV3-2) with TRBJ1-1; 8 bases fit TRBD1. The CDR3 spans 15 residues. CDR1 and CDR2 (germline): LGHDT, YNNKEL (reference sequence). Losses at the gene ends were 4 bases for V and 3 bases for J; bases not matched to a gene: 7. The CDR3 DNA follows: TGTGCCAGCAGCCCACCCGGGACAGGAGACACTGAAGCTTTCTTT. This codes for CASSPPGTGDTEAFF.

J is TRBJ2-3 and V is TRBV5-1; 15 bases line up with TRBD2. The CDR3 sequence is 18 residues long. Germline V gives CDR1 SGHRS, CDR2 YFSETQ. Trimming cost V 2 bases and J 3 bases; bases outside gene matches: 7. CDR3 sequence: CASSFGLAGGPMTDTQYF. DNA for the CDR3: TGCGCCAGCAGCTTCGGACTAGCGGGAGGGCCAATGACAGATACGCAGTATTTT.

The gene calls are TRBV9 and TRBJ2-5; the match to TRBD1 covers 12 bases. The CDR3 consists of 15 residues. V shed 4 bases, J shed 4 bases, and the junction held 5 bases outside the gene matches. CDR1 and CDR2 (germline): SGDLS, YYNGEE. CDR3 loop: CASSWGQGAIETQYF. The DNA for the CDR3 is TGTGCCAGCAGCTGGGGACAGGGGGCTATAGAGACCCAGTACTTC.

V is TRBV4-3 and J is TRBJ2-5; 10 bases map to TRBD2. CDR1 LGHNA and CDR2 YSLEER come from the germline V gene. Trimming took 4 bases from V and 5 from J; bases not matched to a gene: 7. CDR3 size: 15 residues. The CDR3 DNA follows: TGCGCCAGCAGCCCCACAGCGGGGGGGCACGAGACCCAGTACTTC. As protein: CASSPTAGGHETQYF.

The chain has TRBV6-2 or TRBV6-3 and TRBJ1-2, with D possibly being TRBD1 (6 bases). Germline V gene data show CDR1 as MNHEY and CDR2 as SVGEGT. Trimming took 5 bases from V and 8 from J, leaving 21 bases between them. This CDR3 comprises 15 residues. CDR3 residues: CASSPPRGSGVGYTF. DNA of the CDR3: TGTGCCAGCAGTCCCCCGAGGGGGTCTGGTGTGGGCTACACCTTC.

V usage is TRBV5-5 and J usage is TRBJ1-5; TRBD1 matches 7 bases. Germline V gene data show CDR1 as SGHKS and CDR2 as YYEKEE (reference sequence). The CDR3 is made up of 16 amino acids. The junction had 9 bases not matched to a gene; V was cut back by 0 bases and J by 6 bases. The CDR3: CASSLEPGGFTQPQHF. The CDR3 coding sequence is TGTGCCAGCAGCTTGGAGCCAGGGGGATTTACTCAGCCCCAGCATTTT.